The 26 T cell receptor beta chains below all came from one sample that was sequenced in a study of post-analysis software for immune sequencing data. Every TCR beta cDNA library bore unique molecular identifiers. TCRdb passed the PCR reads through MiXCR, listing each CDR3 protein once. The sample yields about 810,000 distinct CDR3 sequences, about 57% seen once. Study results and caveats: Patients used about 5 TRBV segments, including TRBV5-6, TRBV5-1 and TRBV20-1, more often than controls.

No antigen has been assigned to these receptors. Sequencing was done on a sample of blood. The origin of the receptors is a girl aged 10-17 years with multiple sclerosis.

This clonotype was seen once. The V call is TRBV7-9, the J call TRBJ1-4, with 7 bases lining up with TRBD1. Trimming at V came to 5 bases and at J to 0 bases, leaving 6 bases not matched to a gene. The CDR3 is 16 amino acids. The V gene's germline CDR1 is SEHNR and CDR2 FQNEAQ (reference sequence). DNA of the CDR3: TGTGCCAGCAGCGTGGGACAGCCAACAACTAATGAAAAACTGTTTTTT. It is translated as CASSVGQPTTNEKLFF.

The CDR3, as DNA: TGTGCCATCAGCCAGGCCGAGGGCACTGAAGCTTTCTTT. Translated: CAISQAEGTEAFF. The V gene is TRBV10-3, the J gene TRBJ1-1; D gene ambiguous. CDR1 and CDR2 from the germline V gene are ENHRY and SYGVKD. The CDR3 has 13 amino acids. V was clipped by 6 bases and J by 4 bases, with 12 bases between them.

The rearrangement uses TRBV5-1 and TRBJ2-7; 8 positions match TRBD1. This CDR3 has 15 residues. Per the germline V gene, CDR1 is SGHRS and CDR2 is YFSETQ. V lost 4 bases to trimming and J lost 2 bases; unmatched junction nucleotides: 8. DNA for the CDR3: TGCGCCAGCAGCCTAAAATGGACAGGGCCCTACGAGCAGTACTTC. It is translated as CASSLKWTGPYEQYF.

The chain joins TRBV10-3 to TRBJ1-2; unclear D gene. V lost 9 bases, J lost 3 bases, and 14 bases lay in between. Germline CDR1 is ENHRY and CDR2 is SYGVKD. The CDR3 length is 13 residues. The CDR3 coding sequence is TGTGCCATTCAGCCCGGGAGCTACTATGGCTACACCTTC. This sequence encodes CAIQPGSYYGYTF.

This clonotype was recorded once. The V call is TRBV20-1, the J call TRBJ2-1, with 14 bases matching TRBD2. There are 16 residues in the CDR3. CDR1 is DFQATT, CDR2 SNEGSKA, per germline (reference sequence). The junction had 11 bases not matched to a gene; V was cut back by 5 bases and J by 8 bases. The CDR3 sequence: CSALLGTSGRADEQFF. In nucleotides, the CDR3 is TGCAGTGCTCTACTTGGGACTAGCGGGAGAGCCGATGAGCAGTTCTTC.

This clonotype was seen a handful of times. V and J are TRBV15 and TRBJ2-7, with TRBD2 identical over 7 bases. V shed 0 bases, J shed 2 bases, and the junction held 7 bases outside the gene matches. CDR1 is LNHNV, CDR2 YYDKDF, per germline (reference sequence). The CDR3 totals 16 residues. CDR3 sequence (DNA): TGTGCCACCAGCAGAGATCCGGGACTATCCGCCTACGAGCAGTACTTC. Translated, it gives CATSRDPGLSAYEQYF.

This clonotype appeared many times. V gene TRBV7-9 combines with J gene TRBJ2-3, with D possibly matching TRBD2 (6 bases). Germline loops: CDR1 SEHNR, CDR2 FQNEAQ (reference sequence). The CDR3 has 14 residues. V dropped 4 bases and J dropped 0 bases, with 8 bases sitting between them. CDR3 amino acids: CASSSRGSTDTQYF. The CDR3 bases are TGTGCCAGCAGCTCTCGGGGGAGCACAGATACGCAGTATTTT. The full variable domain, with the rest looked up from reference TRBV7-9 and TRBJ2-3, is DTGVSQNPRHKITKRGQNVTFRCDPISEHNRLYWYRQTLGQGPEFLTYFQNEAQLEKSRLLSDRFSAERPKGSFSTLEIQRTEQGDSAMYLCASSSRGSTDTQYFGPGTRLTVL.

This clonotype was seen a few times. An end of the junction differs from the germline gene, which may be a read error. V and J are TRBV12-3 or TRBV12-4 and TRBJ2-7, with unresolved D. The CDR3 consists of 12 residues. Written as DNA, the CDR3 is TGTGCCAGCAGTTTAGCGGGATACGAGCGGTACTTC. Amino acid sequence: CASSLAGYERYF.

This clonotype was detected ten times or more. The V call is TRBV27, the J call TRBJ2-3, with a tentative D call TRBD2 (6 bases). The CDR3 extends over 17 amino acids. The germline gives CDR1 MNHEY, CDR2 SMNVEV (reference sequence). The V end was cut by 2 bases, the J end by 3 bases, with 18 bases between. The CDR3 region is CASSLEYRESGTDTQYF. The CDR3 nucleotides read TGTGCCAGCAGTTTAGAGTACCGGGAGTCGGGAACAGATACGCAGTATTTT.

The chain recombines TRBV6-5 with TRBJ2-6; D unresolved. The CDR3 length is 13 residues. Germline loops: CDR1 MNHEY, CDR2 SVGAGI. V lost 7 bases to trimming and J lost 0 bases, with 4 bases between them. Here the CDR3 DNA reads TGTGCCAGCAAACCCTCTGGGGCCAACGTCCTGACTTTC. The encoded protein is CASKPSGANVLTF.

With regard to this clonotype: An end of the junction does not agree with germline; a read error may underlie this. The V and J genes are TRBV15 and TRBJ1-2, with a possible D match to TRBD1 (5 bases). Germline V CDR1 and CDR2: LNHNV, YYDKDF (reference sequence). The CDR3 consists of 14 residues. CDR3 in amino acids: CATSRRARDYGYTF. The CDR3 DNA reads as TGTGCCACCAGCAGGAGGGCTAGGGACTATGGTTACACCTTC.

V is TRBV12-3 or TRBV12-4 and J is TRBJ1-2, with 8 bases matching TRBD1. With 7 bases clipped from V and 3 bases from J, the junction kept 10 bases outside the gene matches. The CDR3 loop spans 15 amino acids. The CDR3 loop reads CASTLGAGGHYGYTF. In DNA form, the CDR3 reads TGTGCCAGCACCCTTGGAGCAGGGGGCCACTATGGCTACACCTTC.

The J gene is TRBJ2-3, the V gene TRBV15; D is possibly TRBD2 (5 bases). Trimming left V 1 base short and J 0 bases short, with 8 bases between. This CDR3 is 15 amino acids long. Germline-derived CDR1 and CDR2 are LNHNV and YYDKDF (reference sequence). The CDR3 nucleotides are TGTGCCACCAGCAGAGTTAGGACTAGCACAGATACGCAGTATTTT. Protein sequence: CATSRVRTSTDTQYF.

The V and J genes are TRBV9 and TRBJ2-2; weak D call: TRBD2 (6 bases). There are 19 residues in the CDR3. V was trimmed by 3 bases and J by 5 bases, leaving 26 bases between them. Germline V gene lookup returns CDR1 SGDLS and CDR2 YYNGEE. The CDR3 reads CASSDANSGTRVGTGELFF. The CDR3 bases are TGTGCCAGCAGCGACGCAAACTCCGGGACTCGGGTTGGAACCGGGGAGCTGTTTTTT.

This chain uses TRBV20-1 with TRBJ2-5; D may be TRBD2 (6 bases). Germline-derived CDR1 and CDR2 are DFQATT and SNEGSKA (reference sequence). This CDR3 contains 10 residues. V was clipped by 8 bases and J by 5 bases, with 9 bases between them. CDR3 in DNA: TGCAGTACCGGAGGGGAGACCCAGTACTTC. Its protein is CSTGGETQYF.

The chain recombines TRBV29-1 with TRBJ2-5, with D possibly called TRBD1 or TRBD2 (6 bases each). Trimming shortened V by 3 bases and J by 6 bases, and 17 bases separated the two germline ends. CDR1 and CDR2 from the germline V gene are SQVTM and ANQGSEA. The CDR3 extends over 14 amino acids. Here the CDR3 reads CSVDGGGGQKTQYF. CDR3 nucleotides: TGCAGCGTTGATGGAGGTGGGGGGCAGAAGACCCAGTACTTC. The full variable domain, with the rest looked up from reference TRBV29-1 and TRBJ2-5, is SAVISQKPSRDICQRGTSLTIQCQVDSQVTMMFWYRQQPGQSLTLIATANQGSEATYESGFVIDKFPISRPNLTFSTLTVSNMSPEDSSIYLCSVDGGGGQKTQYFGPGTRLLVL.

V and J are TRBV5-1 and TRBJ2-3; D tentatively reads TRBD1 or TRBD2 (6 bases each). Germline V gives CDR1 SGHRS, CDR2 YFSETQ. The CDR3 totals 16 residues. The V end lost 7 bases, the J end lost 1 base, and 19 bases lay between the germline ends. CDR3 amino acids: CASAPNRGRGTDTQYF. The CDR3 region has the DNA TGCGCCAGCGCACCGAATCGGGGGCGCGGCACAGATACGCAGTATTTT. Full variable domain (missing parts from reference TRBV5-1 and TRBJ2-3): KAGVTQTPRYLIKTRGQQVTLSCSPISGHRSVSWYQQTPGQGLQFLFEYFSETQRNKGNFPGRFSGRQFSNSRSEMNVSTLELGDSALYLCASAPNRGRGTDTQYFGPGTRLTVL.

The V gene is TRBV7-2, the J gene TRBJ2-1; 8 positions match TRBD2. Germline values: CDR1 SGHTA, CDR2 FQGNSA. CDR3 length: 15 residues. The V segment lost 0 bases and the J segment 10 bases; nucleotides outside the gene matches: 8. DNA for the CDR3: TGTGCCAGCAGCTTAGCCCGGTCGCCTAGCGGGGAGCAGTTCTTC. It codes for CASSLARSPSGEQFF. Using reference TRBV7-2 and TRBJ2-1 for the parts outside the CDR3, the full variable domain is GAGVSQSPSNKVTEKGKDVELRCDPISGHTALYWYRQSLGQGLEFLIYFQGNSAPDKSGLPSDRFSAERTGGSVSTLTIQRTQQEDSAVYLCASSLARSPSGEQFFGPGTRLTVL.

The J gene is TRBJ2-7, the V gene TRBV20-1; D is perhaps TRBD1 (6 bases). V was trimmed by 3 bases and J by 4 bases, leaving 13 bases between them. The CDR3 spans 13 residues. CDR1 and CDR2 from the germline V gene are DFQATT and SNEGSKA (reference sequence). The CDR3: CSARVGGRYEQYF. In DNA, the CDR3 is TGCAGTGCTAGGGTTGGGGGCAGGTACGAGCAGTACTTC.

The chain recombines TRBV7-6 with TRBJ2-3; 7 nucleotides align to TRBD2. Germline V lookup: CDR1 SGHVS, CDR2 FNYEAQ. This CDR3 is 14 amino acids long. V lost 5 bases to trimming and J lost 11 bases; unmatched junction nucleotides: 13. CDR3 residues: CASSPSGGLGGQYF. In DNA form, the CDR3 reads TGTGCCAGCAGCCCCTCGGGGGGACTCGGCGGGCAGTATTTT. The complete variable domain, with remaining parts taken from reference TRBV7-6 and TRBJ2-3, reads GAGVSQSPRYKVTKRGQDVALRCDPISGHVSLYWYRQALGQGPEFLTYFNYEAQQDKSGLPNDRFSAERPEGSISTLTIQRTEQRDSAMYRCASSPSGGLGGQYFGPGTRLTVL.

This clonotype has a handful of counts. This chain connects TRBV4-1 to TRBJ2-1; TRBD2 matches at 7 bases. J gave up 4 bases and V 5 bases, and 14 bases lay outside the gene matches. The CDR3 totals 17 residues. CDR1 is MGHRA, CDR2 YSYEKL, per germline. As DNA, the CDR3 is TGCGCCAGCAGCGTCCAGGCCAGGGACTACTTATACAATGAGCAGTTCTTC. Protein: CASSVQARDYLYNEQFF.

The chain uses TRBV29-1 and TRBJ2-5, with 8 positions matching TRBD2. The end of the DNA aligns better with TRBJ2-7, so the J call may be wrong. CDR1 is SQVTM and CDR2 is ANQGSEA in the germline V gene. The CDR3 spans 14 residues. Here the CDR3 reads CSVGVGAGVNEQYF. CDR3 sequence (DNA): TGCAGCGTTGGGGTCGGAGCGGGAGTCAACGAGCAGTACTTC.

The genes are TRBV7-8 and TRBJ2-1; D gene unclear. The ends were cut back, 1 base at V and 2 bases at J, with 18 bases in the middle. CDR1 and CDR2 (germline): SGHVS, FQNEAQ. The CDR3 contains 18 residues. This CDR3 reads CASSLDPTSPHTYNEQFF. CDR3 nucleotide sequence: TGTGCCAGCAGCTTAGACCCGACGAGCCCTCACACCTACAATGAGCAGTTCTTC.

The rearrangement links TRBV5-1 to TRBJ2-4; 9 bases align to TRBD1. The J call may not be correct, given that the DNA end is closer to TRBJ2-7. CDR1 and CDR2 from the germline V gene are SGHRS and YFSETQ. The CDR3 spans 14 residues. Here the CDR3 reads CASSLGTGLLEQYF. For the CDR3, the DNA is TGCGCCAGCAGCTTAGGGACAGGGCTCCTCGAGCAGTACTTC.

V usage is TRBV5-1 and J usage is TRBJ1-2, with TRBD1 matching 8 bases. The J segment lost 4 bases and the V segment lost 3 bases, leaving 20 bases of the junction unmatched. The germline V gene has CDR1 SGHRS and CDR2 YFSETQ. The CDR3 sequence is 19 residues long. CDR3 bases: TGCGCCAGCAGCTCGAAACCAAGCGGACAGGGCTTTTCTAGCTATGGCTACACCTTC. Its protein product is CASSSKPSGQGFSSYGYTF.

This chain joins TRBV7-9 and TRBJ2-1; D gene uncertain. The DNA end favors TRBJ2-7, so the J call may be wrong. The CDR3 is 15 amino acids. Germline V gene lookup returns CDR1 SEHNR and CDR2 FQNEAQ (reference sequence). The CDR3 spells CASSLTDRILGEQYF. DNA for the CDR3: TGTGCCAGCAGCTTAACGGACCGTATTCTTGGCGAGCAGTACTTC.